The present T cell receptor (beta chain) was sequenced within a study of blood T cell repertoires in COVID-19. This CDR3 spans 14 amino acids. Germline V CDR1 and CDR2: SGDLS, YYNGEE. The V end was cut by 3 bases, the J end by 1 base, with 11 bases between. Some clones are missing from TCRdb's copy, which holds only in-frame ones; the method was immunoSEQ multiplex PCR. The table shows about 180,000 clones, with over 75% occurring only once. This receptor was identified in a woman under 30 who had recovered from COVID-19. The rearrangement uses TRBV9 and TRBJ2-7, with TRBD2 as a possible D gene (6 bases). Specimen: PBMCs or T cells enriched from blood (not recorded which). In DNA form, the CDR3 reads TGTGCCAGCAGCGCTCCCGGAGGGTCCTACGAGCAGTACTTC. It is translated as CASSAPGGSYEQYF.